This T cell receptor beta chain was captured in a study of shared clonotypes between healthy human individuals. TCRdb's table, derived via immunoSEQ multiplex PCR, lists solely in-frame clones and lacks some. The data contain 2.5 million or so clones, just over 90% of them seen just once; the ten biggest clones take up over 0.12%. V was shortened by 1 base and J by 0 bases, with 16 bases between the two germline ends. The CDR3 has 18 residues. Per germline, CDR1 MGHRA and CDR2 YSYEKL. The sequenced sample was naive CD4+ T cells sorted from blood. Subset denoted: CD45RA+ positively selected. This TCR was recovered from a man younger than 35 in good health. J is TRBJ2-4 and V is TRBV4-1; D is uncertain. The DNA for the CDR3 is TGCGCCAGCAGCCAAGTTCCCCCTCCCCCGATAGCCAAAAACATTCAGTACTTC. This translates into CASSQVPPPPIAKNIQYF.